This passage covers 14 T cell receptor beta chains from one sample sequenced in a study of cytotoxic CD8 clonotypes in ibrutinib-treated CLL. TCRdb's table, derived via immunoSEQ multiplex PCR, lists solely in-frame clones and lacks some. The sample includes tens of thousands of clones, 90% of them seen just once. Sequenced here: PBMCs, sampled after 12 months of ibrutinib treatment. Receptor source: a human donor with chronic lymphocytic leukemia.

As to this clone: The sample has other DNA sequences that encode this CDR3 too. The rearrangement links TRBV7-9 to TRBJ1-5, with 8 bases identical to TRBD1. V was clipped by 1 base and J by 7 bases; unmatched bases: 3. Germline assignment: CDR1 SEHNR and CDR2 FQNEAQ (reference sequence). CDR3 length equals 14 residues. CDR3 residues: CASSLGQGKQPQHF. In DNA, the CDR3 is TGTGCCAGCAGCTTAGGACAGGGGAAACAGCCCCAGCATTTT.

This clone was recorded a few times. This chain links TRBV7-9 with TRBJ1-4; D uncertain. This CDR3 has 14 amino acids. Germline lookup yields CDR1 SEHNR and CDR2 FQNEAQ (reference sequence). V was shortened by 4 bases and J by 2 bases, with 8 bases between the two germline ends. CDR3 residues: CASSYYDTNEKLFF. CDR3 DNA: TGTGCCAGCAGCTACTACGATACTAATGAAAAACTGTTTTTT. Looking up the rest from reference TRBV7-9 and TRBJ1-4 gives the full variable domain: DTGVSQNPRHKITKRGQNVTFRCDPISEHNRLYWYRQTLGQGPEFLTYFQNEAQLEKSRLLSDRFSAERPKGSFSTLEIQRTEQGDSAMYLCASSYYDTNEKLFFGSGTQLSVL.

The V gene is TRBV5-8, the J gene TRBJ2-7; D is unresolved. The germline CDR1 and CDR2 sequences are SGHTS and YDEGEE. CDR3 size: 14 residues. V was cut by 6 bases and J by 1 base, with 14 bases left in between. CDR3 nucleotide sequence: TGTGCCAGCACCCGTATTAGGTCTTCCTACGAGCAGTACTTC. Residues: CASTRIRSSYEQYF.

The chain recombines TRBV5-4 with TRBJ2-7, with 9 bases identical to TRBD1. Germline V gives CDR1 SGHNT, CDR2 YYREEE (reference sequence). Trimming cost V 4 bases and J 0 bases; bases outside gene matches: 8. This CDR3 region has 16 residues. This CDR3 reads CASSGHRGRPSYEQYF. The DNA of the CDR3 is TGTGCCAGCAGCGGACACAGGGGGCGCCCCTCCTACGAGCAGTACTTC.

This clone has just one count. The gene calls are TRBV7-3 and TRBJ2-1, with TRBD2 as a possible D gene (6 bases). Trimming removed 2 bases at V and 7 bases at J, with 15 bases between. The length of the CDR3 is 15 residues. Germline CDR1 reads SGHTA; CDR2 reads FQGTGA. CDR3 sequence: CASSLYGSGGNEQFF. The CDR3 region has the DNA TGTGCCAGCAGCTTATACGGGAGTGGGGGGAATGAGCAGTTCTTC.

The rearrangement links TRBV7-9 to TRBJ2-5; 9 bases line up with TRBD1. CDR3 length equals 16 residues. Germline lookup yields CDR1 SEHNR and CDR2 FQNEAQ (reference sequence). V shed 5 bases and J 2 bases; nucleotides not matched to a gene: 9. The CDR3 loop reads CASSRPRQGGQETQYF. CDR3 sequence (DNA): TGTGCCAGCAGCCGACCCAGACAGGGGGGACAAGAGACCCAGTACTTC.

CDR3: CSVVGLAGGYNEQFF. The CDR3 coding sequence is TGCAGCGTCGTCGGCCTAGCGGGAGGATACAATGAGCAGTTCTTC. The V gene is TRBV29-1, the J gene TRBJ2-1, with 11 positions matching TRBD2. V was clipped by 6 bases and J by 4 bases; unmatched bases: 8. From germline, CDR1 is SQVTM and CDR2 ANQGSEA. This CDR3 contains 15 residues.

V gene TRBV19 combines with J gene TRBJ2-7; 11 positions match TRBD1. The CDR3 length is 14 residues. V dropped 4 bases and J dropped 6; count of bases not matched to a gene: 5. Germline loops: CDR1 LNHDA, CDR2 SQIVND (reference sequence). The CDR3 protein is CASSTGQGVSEQYF. CDR3 bases: TGTGCCAGTAGTACGGGACAGGGGGTATCCGAGCAGTACTTC.

The chain uses TRBV28 and TRBJ2-7, with 8 bases lining up with TRBD1. The CDR3 covers 16 residues. V shed 4 bases and J 1 base; nucleotides not matched to a gene: 9. Germline V CDR1 and CDR2: MDHEN, SYDVKM. The CDR3 protein is CASSSPGQEFSYEQYF. Here the CDR3 DNA reads TGTGCCAGCAGTTCGCCGGGACAGGAGTTTTCCTACGAGCAGTACTTC.

V usage is TRBV7-9 and J usage is TRBJ2-7, with 14 nucleotides matching TRBD2. The CDR3 spans 19 residues. Trimming took 4 bases from V and 5 from J; bases not matched to a gene: 16. Germline V lookup: CDR1 SEHNR, CDR2 FQNEAQ (reference sequence). In DNA form, the CDR3 reads TGTGCCAGCAGCTCCCACACGGGACTAGCGGGAGAGAACCGCCACGAGCAGTACTTC. Amino acids: CASSSHTGLAGENRHEQYF.

For the CDR3, the DNA is TGTGCCAGCAGTAGACAGGGGGGAACTAATGAAAAACTGTTTTTT. As protein: CASSRQGGTNEKLFF. The chain combines TRBV2 with TRBJ1-4; 9 bases match TRBD1. Trimming at V came to 5 bases and at J to 1 base, leaving 2 bases not matched to a gene. The CDR3 has 15 residues. The germline V gene encodes CDR1 SNHLY and CDR2 FYNNEI.

By share of the sample, this clone is medium-sized. The V call is TRBV5-1, the J call TRBJ2-3; D is possibly TRBD2 (5 bases). V was cut by 0 bases and J by 6 bases, with 11 bases left in between. The CDR3 loop spans 14 amino acids. Germline CDR1 and CDR2: SGHRS and YFSETQ. The CDR3 nucleotides read TGCGCCAGCAGCTTGGTCCTAGCAACGGATACGCAGTATTTT. Amino acid sequence: CASSLVLATDTQYF.

The genes are TRBV5-1 and TRBJ2-7, with 8 bases lining up with TRBD1. The CDR3 extends over 16 amino acids. V dropped 0 bases and J dropped 3; count of bases not matched to a gene: 8. CDR1 and CDR2 from the germline V gene are SGHRS and YFSETQ. The CDR3 sequence is CASSLGGTGGFYEQYF. DNA for the CDR3: TGCGCCAGCAGCTTGGGAGGGACAGGTGGATTCTACGAGCAGTACTTC.

The rearrangement joins TRBV27 to TRBJ2-7; D gene uncertain. The CDR3 spans 14 residues. Trimming removed 6 bases at V and 0 bases at J, with 12 bases between. Per germline, CDR1 MNHEY and CDR2 SMNVEV (reference sequence). This CDR3 is CASRLSPTSYEQYF. The CDR3 DNA is TGTGCCAGCAGACTAAGTCCAACCTCCTACGAGCAGTACTTC.